This TCR beta chain is drawn from a study of cytomegalovirus exposure and HLA in healthy donors. Study information: Around 190 million T cells yielded 117 million unique TCR beta sequences, as an earlier analysis found.

On this clone: Its antigen remains unidentified.

Study outcomes and limitations: Investigators reported some 150 TCR beta chains as tied to cytomegalovirus. Follow-up analysis later connected one missense variant in DCLRE1C with trimming of TCR beta V- and J-genes.

Amplification used 60 Vbeta primers and 13 Jbeta primers. Repertoires were generated with immunoSEQ multiplex PCR, while TCRdb's copy carries only in-frame clones and drops some. The top ten clones hold over 20% of a sample with 65,000 to 85,000 clones, around 10% of them seen once. The CDR3 length is 15 residues. Germline V lookup: CDR1 MNHEY, CDR2 SMNVEV (reference sequence). The V end lost 2 bases, the J end lost 7 bases, and 15 bases lay between the germline ends. The sequenced sample consisted of PBMCs. The TCR was taken from a man aged 55 to 70 in good health and CMV-seropositive. V is TRBV27 and J is TRBJ2-1, with D perhaps TRBD2 (6 bases). The CDR3 nucleotides read TGTGCCAGCAGTTTAGCTGGGACTCTACCTAATGAGCAGTTCTTC. Amino acid sequence: CASSLAGTLPNEQFF.